This T cell receptor beta chain came from a study of CD8 T cells in ankylosing spondylitis. The CDR3 covers 14 residues. Trimming pared 5 bases from V and 0 bases from J, leaving 13 bases between. Germline CDR1 reads SQVTM; CDR2 reads ANQGSEA. Making the TCR beta libraries involved quantitative 5'-RACE with molecular barcodes. A single record per CDR3 protein comes from TCRdb applying MiXCR to the 5' RACE reads. The table lists about 400,000 distinct CDR3 sequences, around 20% of them singletons. This clonotype was picked up many times. Its antigen is still unknown. Study outcomes and limitations: A motif of seven or eight highly homologous TCR beta variants was seen as apparently characteristic of ankylosing spondylitis blood. Previously reported in reactive arthritis synovial fluid and blood were some of the motif variants. In peripheral blood, disease-linked CD8+ clones occurred at relatively low frequencies. Reported data indicate significant enrichment of disease-linked clones within matched ankylosing spondylitis synovial fluid.

This TCR was recovered from a male donor with ankylosing spondylitis. This sequence joins TRBV29-1 and TRBJ1-1; D might be TRBD1 (5 bases). Material: blood, either unsorted or a sorted T cell fraction (not recorded which). The CDR3 protein is CSVLQGNVNTEAFF. In DNA form, the CDR3 reads TGCAGCGTTCTTCAGGGTAATGTGAACACTGAAGCTTTCTTT.